This paragraph covers one TCR beta chain sequence. TCR beta from blood CD8+ and CD4+ T cells was sequenced. Relapsing-remitting disease, either stable or active, was present in the treatment-naive patients who were the multiple sclerosis controls. These data originate in a study of CD8 T cells in Susac syndrome. The V and J ends lost 0 bases and 7 bases respectively, with 16 bases between them. This CDR3 comprises 15 residues. Per germline, CDR1 DFQATT and CDR2 SNEGSKA (reference sequence). Reverse transcription of roughly 0.5 to 1 ug RNA used random hexamers. The immunoSEQ assay covered 54 Vbeta and 13 Jbeta segments for CDR3. TCRdb ran MiXCR on the immunoSEQ multiplex PCR reads and lists one entry per CDR3 protein. The sample contains approximately 200,000 distinct CDR3 sequences, approximately 95% of which appear only once.

The TCR comes from a human donor with multiple sclerosis. V is TRBV20-1 and J is TRBJ1-5, with a possible D match to TRBD1 (5 bases). The source material was CD4+ T cells from PBMCs. Here the CDR3 reads CSARDRRDSSQPQHF. CDR3 nucleotide sequence: TGCAGTGCTAGAGATCGGCGGGACTCATCCCAGCCCCAGCATTTT.